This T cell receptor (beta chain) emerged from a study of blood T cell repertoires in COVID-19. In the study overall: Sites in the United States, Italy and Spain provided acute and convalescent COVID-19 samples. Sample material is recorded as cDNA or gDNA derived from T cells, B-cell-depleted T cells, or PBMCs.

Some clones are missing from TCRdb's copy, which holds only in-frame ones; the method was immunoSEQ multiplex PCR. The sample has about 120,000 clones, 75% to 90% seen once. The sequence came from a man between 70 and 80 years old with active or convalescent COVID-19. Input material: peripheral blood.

In DNA, the CDR3 is TGTGCCAGCAGCCCCGGGACAGTCTCTGGAAACACCATATATTTT. It yields the protein CASSPGTVSGNTIYF. The genes are TRBV7-2 and TRBJ1-3; 7 bases agree with TRBD1. The CDR3 has 15 residues. J lost 0 bases, V lost 5 bases, and 4 bases had no gene match. Per the germline V gene, CDR1 is SGHTA and CDR2 is FQGNSA.